The 25 T cell receptor beta chains below all came from one sample that was sequenced in a study of OX40 agonist ivuxolimab in advanced cancers. Sequencing used immunoSEQ multiplex PCR; TCRdb keeps in-frame clones, though not all of them. The sample holds some 75,000 clones, 80% to 85% seen once. Sequenced material: CD4+ or CD8+ T cells sorted from blood, taken in a trial of the OX40 agonist ivuxolimab. The receptors derive from an adult with an advanced solid tumor such as melanoma, head and neck, liver or kidney cancer.

This chain joins TRBV20-1 and TRBJ1-1, with D possibly TRBD1 on 5 matching bases. The CDR3 contains 11 residues. From germline, CDR1 is DFQATT and CDR2 SNEGSKA (reference sequence). Trimming took off 5 bases at V and 6 bases at J, with 10 bases between the two ends. The CDR3 DNA sequence: TGCAGTGCTTTACCAGGGCCTGAAGCTTTCTTT. Protein product: CSALPGPEAFF.

V and J are TRBV4-3 and TRBJ2-2; 9 nucleotides align to TRBD1. V gave up 2 bases and J gave up 7 bases; unmatched junction bases: 5. CDR1 is LGHNA and CDR2 is YSLEER in the germline V gene. The CDR3 contains 15 residues. For the CDR3, the DNA is TGCGCCAGCAGCCAATCACAGGGGGCCAACGGGGAGCTGTTTTTT. It yields the protein CASSQSQGANGELFF.

The CDR3 DNA is TGTGCCAGCAGCTTTGGCACCGGGGAGCTGTTTTTT. Encoded protein: CASSFGTGELFF. The chain carries TRBV7-3 and TRBJ2-2; D is uncertain. The V end was cut by 3 bases, the J end by 4 bases, with 3 bases between. The CDR3 loop spans 12 amino acids. Germline V gene sequence: CDR1 SGHTA, CDR2 FQGTGA.

The chain recombines TRBV12-5 with TRBJ1-2; the D gene is possibly TRBD1 (6 bases). In germline, CDR1 is LGHNT, CDR2 FRNRAP. The CDR3 is 18 amino acids. Deletions cut 0 bases from V and 0 bases from J, with 17 bases between. The CDR3 DNA follows: TGTGCTAGTGGTTTGGTCGTAACAGGACAGATCTCTAACTATGGCTACACCTTC. Residues: CASGLVVTGQISNYGYTF.

The CDR3 DNA is TGTGCCAGCAGCTTAGGACCCAACCCCGGGACCCAGTACTTC. Residues: CASSLGPNPGTQYF. This chain connects TRBV7-2 to TRBJ2-5; no clear D gene. V lost 1 base and J lost 7, with 13 bases in between. There are 14 residues in the CDR3. Looked up from germline, CDR1 is SGHTA and CDR2 is FQGNSA. Based on the CDR3 plus reference TRBV7-2 and TRBJ2-5, the full variable domain is GAGVSQSPSNKVTEKGKDVELRCDPISGHTALYWYRQSLGQGLEFLIYFQGNSAPDKSGLPSDRFSAERTGGSVSTLTIQRTQQEDSAVYLCASSLGPNPGTQYFGPGTRLLVL.

For the CDR3, the DNA is TGTGCCAGCAGCTTTGGGAACAGGGCCCTAGACGGCTACACCTTC. Translating gives CASSFGNRALDGYTF. This chain connects TRBV11-2 to TRBJ1-2, with D possibly matching TRBD1 (6 bases). The CDR3 consists of 15 residues. CDR1 is SGHAT and CDR2 is FQNNGV in the germline V gene. V was shortened by 3 bases and J by 8 bases, with 19 bases between the two germline ends.

V and J are TRBV7-2 and TRBJ2-4; D may be TRBD2 (6 bases). The CDR3 consists of 15 residues. Germline loops: CDR1 SGHTA, CDR2 FQGNSA. Trimming took off 5 bases at V and 3 bases at J, with 14 bases between the two ends. The CDR3 sequence: CASSGGSQVKNIQYF. The CDR3 nucleotides are TGTGCCAGCAGCGGAGGGTCTCAGGTCAAAAACATTCAGTACTTC. Filled out from reference TRBV7-2 and TRBJ2-4, the complete variable domain reads GAGVSQSPSNKVTEKGKDVELRCDPISGHTALYWYRQSLGQGLEFLIYFQGNSAPDKSGLPSDRFSAERTGGSVSTLTIQRTQQEDSAVYLCASSGGSQVKNIQYFGAGTRLSVL.

This CDR3 reads CASRSGTSGGMGQYF. As DNA, the CDR3 is TGTGCCAGCAGAAGCGGGACTAGCGGGGGGATGGGGCAGTACTTC. The V and J genes are TRBV28 and TRBJ2-7; the match to TRBD2 covers 15 bases. The V and J ends lost 6 bases and 9 bases, in that order; junction bases with no gene match: 9. Germline V gene data show CDR1 as MDHEN and CDR2 as SYDVKM. This CDR3 contains 15 residues.

This clone was counted only a few times. The J gene is TRBJ2-7, the V gene TRBV6-6; D tentatively reads TRBD1 or TRBD2 (5 bases each). This CDR3 has 11 residues. V shed 10 bases and J shed 4 bases, with 11 bases lying between them. Germline CDR1 reads MNHNY; CDR2 reads SVGAGI (reference sequence). Here the CDR3 reads CATRGEYEQYF. The DNA of the CDR3 is TGTGCCACGAGGGGAGAGTACGAGCAGTACTTC.

This clone was seen a handful of times. The chain is built from TRBV7-2 and TRBJ2-1; D remains unclear. Trimming shortened V by 5 bases and J by 9 bases, and 14 bases separated the two germline ends. CDR3 length equals 13 residues. Germline lookup yields CDR1 SGHTA and CDR2 FQGNSA. The CDR3 region is CASSPQLQSEQFF. The CDR3 DNA is TGTGCCAGCAGCCCTCAACTCCAGAGTGAGCAGTTCTTC.

The chain is built from TRBV6-6 and TRBJ1-5; no clear D gene. V lost 7 bases and J 2 bases, leaving 9 bases between the germline ends. Germline V gene data show CDR1 as MNHNY and CDR2 as SVGAGI (reference sequence). The CDR3 loop spans 13 amino acids. CDR3 residues: CASIQHRNQPQHF. DNA for the CDR3: TGTGCCAGCATTCAACACCGCAATCAGCCCCAGCATTTT.

The V call is TRBV5-1, the J call TRBJ2-1; no reliable D call. Deletions cut 0 bases from V and 0 bases from J, with 13 bases between. From germline, CDR1 is SGHRS and CDR2 YFSETQ. The CDR3 extends over 17 amino acids. The CDR3 protein is CASSLELAVSSYNEQFF. The CDR3 coding sequence is TGCGCCAGCAGCTTGGAACTCGCGGTTAGCTCCTACAATGAGCAGTTCTTC.

The J gene is TRBJ1-4, the V gene TRBV28; D is perhaps TRBD1 (5 bases). Germline V gene data show CDR1 as MDHEN and CDR2 as SYDVKM. V lost 3 bases and J lost 7, with 12 bases in between. This CDR3 is 14 amino acids long. CDR3 region: CASSFGGGGEKLFF. The CDR3 coding sequence is TGTGCCAGCAGTTTCGGGGGGGGAGGTGAAAAACTGTTTTTT.

The chain has TRBV5-1 and TRBJ2-5; D may match TRBD1 or TRBD2 (6 bases each). Germline V gene sequence: CDR1 SGHRS, CDR2 YFSETQ. The CDR3 runs 15 residues. The V and J ends lost 4 bases and 3 bases respectively, with 16 bases between them. The CDR3 DNA reads as TGCGCCAGCAGCCTTCCGGGGGCAAGGAAAGAGACCCAGTACTTC. It translates to CASSLPGARKETQYF.

The V and J genes are TRBV27 and TRBJ1-2; 9 bases line up with TRBD1. The CDR3 covers 13 residues. Germline-derived CDR1 and CDR2 are MNHEY and SMNVEV (reference sequence). Trimming cost V 5 bases and J 8 bases; bases outside gene matches: 6. The CDR3 coding sequence is TGTGCCAGCAGTCGGGACAGGGATAGAGGCTACACCTTC. Amino acids: CASSRDRDRGYTF.

The chain combines TRBV7-9 with TRBJ2-2; 7 nucleotides match TRBD2. The germline V gene has CDR1 SEHNR and CDR2 FQNEAQ (reference sequence). The CDR3 has 16 amino acids. V dropped 4 bases and J dropped 4; count of bases not matched to a gene: 9. The CDR3 region is CASSSGGAGLTGELFF. The CDR3 DNA reads as TGTGCCAGCAGCTCGGGGGGAGCGGGGCTCACCGGGGAGCTGTTTTTT.

This chain uses TRBV27 with TRBJ2-7; the D gene is possibly TRBD1 (6 bases). Trimming pared 6 bases from V and 6 bases from J, leaving 18 bases between. The CDR3 has 14 amino acids. CDR1 and CDR2 (germline): MNHEY, SMNVEV (reference sequence). CDR3 sequence reads: CASSLGYRVVEQYF. The CDR3 bases are TGTGCCAGCAGCCTTGGTTACAGGGTGGTCGAGCAGTACTTC.

CDR3 loop: CASSVTGSDGYTF. The CDR3 DNA reads TGTGCCAGCAGCGTGACAGGGTCGGATGGCTACACCTTC. V and J are TRBV7-3 and TRBJ1-2; 7 positions agree with TRBD1. Germline V gene data show CDR1 as SGHTA and CDR2 as FQGTGA. This CDR3 spans 13 amino acids. The V gene end was trimmed by 5 bases and the J gene end by 6 bases; junction bases not matched to a gene: 6. Full variable domain (remainder filled in from reference TRBV7-3 and TRBJ1-2): GAGVSQTPSNKVTEKGKYVELRCDPISGHTALYWYRQSLGQGPEFLIYFQGTGAADDSGLPNDRFFAVRPEGSVSTLKIQRTERGDSAVYLCASSVTGSDGYTFGSGTRLTVV.

The chain's CDR3 is CASSQVRAARMNTEAFF. The CDR3 nucleotides are TGCGCCAGCAGCCAAGTTCGGGCAGCTAGAATGAACACTGAAGCTTTCTTT. This chain uses TRBV4-1 with TRBJ1-1; D remains ambiguous. V was shortened by 1 base and J by 0 bases, with 15 bases between the two germline ends. The CDR3 totals 17 residues. Germline CDR1 reads MGHRA; CDR2 reads YSYEKL.

V usage is TRBV4-1 and J usage is TRBJ2-4, with D possibly being TRBD1 (5 bases). The germline gives CDR1 MGHRA, CDR2 YSYEKL. The V end was cut by 0 bases, the J end by 7 bases, with 7 bases between. The CDR3 spans 13 residues. The CDR3 is CASSQDPGNIQYF. CDR3 coding DNA: TGCGCCAGCAGCCAAGATCCAGGGAACATTCAGTACTTC.

V and J are TRBV5-8 and TRBJ2-2; D not certain. With 4 bases removed from V and 1 base from J, the gap between germline ends came to 26 bases. Germline V gene lookup returns CDR1 SGHTS and CDR2 YDEGEE. This CDR3 has 20 amino acids. CDR3 residues: CASSPNPEQSRYLNTGELFF. The CDR3 DNA follows: TGTGCCAGCAGCCCTAACCCGGAACAGTCCCGATATCTGAACACCGGGGAGCTGTTTTTT.

This sequence joins TRBV19 and TRBJ2-7, with D possibly TRBD2 on 6 matching bases. Trimming removed 3 bases from V and 4 bases from J, with 16 bases in between. This CDR3 is built from 15 residues. Looked up from germline, CDR1 is LNHDA and CDR2 is SQIVND (reference sequence). Here the CDR3 DNA reads TGTGCCAGTAGTATCTATCACGGGGGAGATTACGAGCAGTACTTC. It codes for CASSIYHGGDYEQYF.

The J gene is TRBJ1-2, the V gene TRBV6-5; D is uncertain. V lost 5 bases to trimming and J lost 5 bases, with 6 bases between them. The CDR3 is made up of 11 amino acids. The germline V gene has CDR1 MNHEY and CDR2 SVGAGI. The CDR3, as DNA: TGTGCCAGCAGTGTTGTGTATGGCTACACCTTC. Translating it yields CASSVVYGYTF.

This chain uses TRBV2 with TRBJ1-4; D ambiguous. Between the trimmed V and J ends, which lost 2 bases and 4 bases, there was a span of 11 bases. This CDR3 is 15 amino acids long. The V gene's germline CDR1 is SNHLY and CDR2 FYNNEI. CDR3 DNA: TGTGCCAGCAGTGAAAGGCTTCAGATTAATGAAAAACTGTTTTTT. Its translation is CASSERLQINEKLFF.

About this clone: Other DNA sequences in this sample translate to the same CDR3. This chain connects TRBV7-2 to TRBJ2-3; D not certain. The length of the CDR3 is 13 residues. The V gene's germline CDR1 is SGHTA and CDR2 FQGNSA. Trimming removed 0 bases at V and 3 bases at J, with 4 bases between. The CDR3 sequence is CASSLARTDTQYF. The CDR3 region has the DNA TGTGCCAGCAGCTTAGCCCGGACAGATACGCAGTATTTT.